This TCR beta chain emerged from a study of cytomegalovirus exposure and HLA in healthy donors. General study points: Reports indicated that the classifier achieved high specificity and sensitivity in diagnosing cytomegalovirus status. Reportedly, a later analysis found an Asian-associated ancestry cluster had fewer N-insertions than the approximately 700-donor mean.

About this clone itself: What it binds is unknown. Other DNA variants within this sample encode the same CDR3.

13 Jbeta primers and 60 Vbeta primers were used for the PCR. Using immunoSEQ multiplex PCR, the repertoire was profiled, and TCRdb retains in-frame clones only, with some absent. In total, the table holds 100,000 to 150,000 clones. The clonotype comes from a woman between 40 and 50 years old in good health and CMV-seronegative. The sample was PBMCs.

CDR3 sequence (DNA): TGCGCCAGCAGCTTGGGTCGGCAGGGGGCCGGGGAGCTGTTTTTT. As protein: CASSLGRQGAGELFF. The genes are TRBV5-1 and TRBJ2-2, with 7 bases aligning to TRBD1. V lost 0 bases to trimming and J lost 6 bases; unmatched junction nucleotides: 5. The CDR3 has 15 residues. The germline V gene encodes CDR1 SGHRS and CDR2 YFSETQ.